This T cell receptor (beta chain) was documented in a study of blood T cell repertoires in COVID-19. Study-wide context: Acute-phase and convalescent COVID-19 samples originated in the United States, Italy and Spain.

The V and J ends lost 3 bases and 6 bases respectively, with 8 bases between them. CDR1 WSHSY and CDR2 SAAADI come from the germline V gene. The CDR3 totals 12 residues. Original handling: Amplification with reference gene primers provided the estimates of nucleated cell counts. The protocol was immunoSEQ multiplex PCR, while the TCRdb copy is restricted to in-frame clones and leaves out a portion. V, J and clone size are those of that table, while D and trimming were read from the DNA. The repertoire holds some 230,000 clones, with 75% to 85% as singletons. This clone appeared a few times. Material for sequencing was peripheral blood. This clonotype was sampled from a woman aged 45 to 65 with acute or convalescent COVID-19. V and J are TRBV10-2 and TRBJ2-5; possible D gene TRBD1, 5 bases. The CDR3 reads CASSDAGKTQYF. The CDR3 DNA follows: TGCGCCAGCAGTGACGCAGGGAAGACCCAGTACTTC.